The 9 T cell receptor beta chains below were found in one sample sequenced in a study of T cell responses to AZD1222 COVID-19 vaccine. The protocol was immunoSEQ multiplex PCR, while the TCRdb copy is restricted to in-frame clones and leaves out a portion. This table holds about 55,000 clones, about 85% found once. The specimen was peripheral blood, collected on day 0 of AZD1222 vaccination. The receptor source for this set is an adult in good health.

This chain uses TRBV29-1 with TRBJ2-5; TRBD1 or TRBD2 may be the D gene (5 bases each). V gave up 4 bases and J gave up 5 bases, with 11 bases separating them. The length of the CDR3 is 12 residues. Germline-derived CDR1 and CDR2 are SQVTM and ANQGSEA. CDR3 residues: CSVGGLGETQYF. The DNA of the CDR3 is TGCAGCGTTGGGGGGTTGGGTGAGACCCAGTACTTC. The whole variable domain, filled in from reference TRBV29-1 and TRBJ2-5, reads SAVISQKPSRDICQRGTSLTIQCQVDSQVTMMFWYRQQPGQSLTLIATANQGSEATYESGFVIDKFPISRPNLTFSTLTVSNMSPEDSSIYLCSVGGLGETQYFGPGTRLLVL.

The chain is built from TRBV9 and TRBJ2-3; TRBD1 agrees at 10 bases. Per germline, CDR1 SGDLS and CDR2 YYNGEE. The CDR3 spans 14 residues. Germline trimming cut 3 bases from V and 8 bases from J; bases unmatched to any gene: 6. In nucleotides, the CDR3 is TGTGCCAGCAGCGGGGACAGGGGACAAGGTACGCAGTATTTT. Translation: CASSGDRGQGTQYF.

J is TRBJ2-1 and V is TRBV12-3 or TRBV12-4; D is undetermined. Trimming cost V 2 bases and J 3 bases, with 5 bases left between them. The CDR3 covers 13 residues. Written as DNA, the CDR3 is TGTGCCAGCAGTTTACAGAACTACAATGAGCAGTTCTTC. This encodes CASSLQNYNEQFF.

The J gene is TRBJ1-2, the V gene TRBV2; a weak D match, TRBD1 (5 bases). The ends were cut back, 8 bases at V and 1 base at J, with 17 bases in the middle. This CDR3 is 15 amino acids long. Germline loops: CDR1 SNHLY, CDR2 FYNNEI. Here the CDR3 DNA reads TGTGCCAGCCGAAAGGAAAGGGGCAGTAACTATGGCTACACCTTC. Residues: CASRKERGSNYGYTF.

J is TRBJ1-2 and V is TRBV28, with 9 nucleotides matching TRBD1. The germline CDR1 and CDR2 sequences are MDHEN and SYDVKM. V shed 3 bases and J 6 bases; nucleotides not matched to a gene: 8. The CDR3 totals 15 residues. The CDR3 sequence is CASSLFGGDRDGYTF. The CDR3 DNA follows: TGTGCCAGCAGTTTGTTTGGGGGGGACAGGGATGGCTACACCTTC.

A single count supports this clone. This chain connects TRBV9 to TRBJ1-2; the D is unclear. The germline V gene has CDR1 SGDLS and CDR2 YYNGEE. CDR3 size: 13 residues. Trimming took 0 bases from V and 7 from J, leaving 10 bases between them. CDR3 region: CASSVGEVGGYTF. CDR3 coding DNA: TGTGCCAGCAGCGTAGGGGAGGTCGGTGGCTACACCTTC.

The chain combines TRBV30 with TRBJ1-4; TRBD1 aligns across 8 bases. The ends lost 1 base at V and 6 bases at J; junction bases unmatched: 7. Germline lookup yields CDR1 GTSNPN and CDR2 SVGIG (reference sequence). CDR3 length: 15 amino acids. CDR3 DNA: TGTGCCTGGAGTGCCACCGGGACAGGCTATGAAAAACTGTTTTTT. This encodes CAWSATGTGYEKLFF. The complete variable domain, with remaining parts taken from reference TRBV30 and TRBJ1-4, reads SQTIHQWPATLVQPVGSPLSLECTVEGTSNPNLYWYRQAAGRGLQLLFYSVGIGQISSEVPQNLSASRPQDRQFILSSKKLLLSDSGFYLCAWSATGTGYEKLFFGSGTQLSVL.

The V call is TRBV3-1 (or the pseudogene TRBV3-2), the J call TRBJ1-2; D not resolved. The CDR3 length is 12 residues. V was trimmed by 2 bases and J by 11 bases, leaving 12 bases between them. The germline gives CDR1 LGHDT, CDR2 YNNKEL (reference sequence). In DNA, the CDR3 is TGTGCCAGCAGCCAAAGGTGGGAGCCTTACACCTTC. Protein sequence: CASSQRWEPYTF.

The chain employs TRBV19 and TRBJ2-3; 8 bases line up with TRBD1. CDR1 is LNHDA, CDR2 SQIVND, per germline (reference sequence). The CDR3 extends over 13 amino acids. Germline trimming cut 11 bases from V and 1 base from J; bases unmatched to any gene: 5. CDR3 region: CASAGQGTDTQYF. The CDR3 DNA follows: TGTGCCTCTGCGGGACAGGGCACAGATACGCAGTATTTT.